This T cell receptor beta chain stems from a study of blood T cell repertoires in COVID-19. The CDR3 is 13 amino acids. J gave up 4 bases and V 10 bases, and 5 bases lay outside the gene matches. Germline V gene lookup returns CDR1 MDHEN and CDR2 SYDVKM. The data were produced by immunoSEQ multiplex PCR, yet TCRdb's version contains in-frame clones alone and is incomplete. The data show more than 85,000 clones, with 65% to 90% seen just once and 7.9% held by the top ten. This clone appeared once. The V gene is TRBV28, the J gene TRBJ2-7; 12 bases fit TRBD2. The clonotype was recovered from a woman of 80 years or more with active or convalescent COVID-19. The specimen was peripheral blood. CDR3 nucleotide sequence: TGTGCCACACGACTAGCGGGAGAGTACGAGCAGTACTTC. It translates to CATRLAGEYEQYF.